The clone carrying this T cell receptor beta chain has ten or more counts. This sample is drawn from a study of regulatory T cells in long-lasting Graves disease. Through Arm-PCR of CDR3 regions and iRepertoire HTBI primers, TCR beta libraries were built. TCRdb re-called the multiplex PCR reads through MiXCR, storing one row per CDR3 protein. The sample includes about 310,000 distinct CDR3 sequences, around 23% of them seen just once. The time point was: persistent/refractory GD, antithyroid drugs over 5 years with positive TRAb. Extracted RNA from PBMCs served as the source of the TCR library. V was clipped by 2 bases and J by 2 bases, with 7 bases between them. The CDR3 is 15 residues long. The germline CDR1 and CDR2 sequences are MNHNS and SASEGT.

The V gene is TRBV6-1, the J gene TRBJ2-6, with D perhaps TRBD1 (5 bases). The source of this sequence is a female donor with Graves disease. The specimen was peripheral blood mononuclear cells (PBMCs), collected when the disease was refractory, from a patient treated with antithyroid drugs. Written as DNA, the CDR3 is TGTGCCAGCAGTGAACTCAGGGCTGGGGCCAACGTCCTGACTTTC. It encodes CASSELRAGANVLTF.